This is a list of T cell receptor beta chains from one sample in a study of blood T cells in healthy people across ages. TCRdb processed the 5' RACE reads anew with MiXCR; each CDR3 protein has one entry. The table has about 1.6 million distinct CDR3 sequences, 30% to 40% seen once; the top ten hold 10% to 12%. Sequencing was done on a sample of blood. The receptors originated from a woman in her 30s in good health. The CDR3 runs from the conserved cysteine through the conserved F or W. The D gene is left open where the match is weak.

J: TRBJ2-1
V: TRBV11-2
D: TRBD2
CDR3: CASSLKPSGMYEQFF

J: TRBJ2-7
V: TRBV10-3
D: -
CDR3: CAIGLGSYEQYF

J: TRBJ1-2
V: TRBV3-1
D: -
CDR3: CASSFRGRANYGYTF

J: TRBJ2-5
V: TRBV20-1
D: -
CDR3: CSARDLGRGEQYF

J: TRBJ1-1
V: TRBV11-3
D: -
CDR3: CASSHTRWTEAFF

J: TRBJ2-4
V: TRBV3-1
D: TRBD2
CDR3: CASSHPPGLAGGNIQYF

J: TRBJ2-7
V: TRBV4-2
D: -
CDR3: CASSQEDGFDEQYF

J: TRBJ2-7
V: TRBV20-1
D: TRBD2
CDR3: CSAPRTSGFYEQYF

J: TRBJ2-7
V: TRBV4-1
D: -
CDR3: CANSQGMRIRSHYEQYF

J: TRBJ2-1
V: TRBV12-3/TRBV12-4
D: TRBD1
CDR3: CASRPETGLYEQFF

J: TRBJ2-1
V: TRBV20-1
D: -
CDR3: CSARVSSSEQFF

J: TRBJ2-5
V: TRBV6-1
D: -
CDR3: CASNSKGVSETQYF

J: TRBJ2-5
V: TRBV10-3
D: TRBD1
CDR3: CAISEPRQGQETQYF

J: TRBJ1-2
V: TRBV29-1
D: -
CDR3: CSVEDLGGFYGYTF

J: TRBJ2-5
V: TRBV7-3
D: -
CDR3: CASSLGPYGSGLQETQYF

J: TRBJ2-1
V: TRBV6-2/TRBV6-3
D: TRBD2
CDR3: CASSPGLGRNEQFF

J: TRBJ2-5
V: TRBV15
D: -
CDR3: CATSRDPRSGVYETQYF

J: TRBJ2-1
V: TRBV4-1
D: -
CDR3: CASSQRTDEQFF

J: TRBJ1-6
V: TRBV4-1
D: TRBD1
CDR3: CASSQDDVLDRVSYNSPLHF

J: TRBJ2-5
V: TRBV29-1
D: -
CDR3: CSVAPLRGLYQETQYF

J: TRBJ2-7
V: TRBV29-1
D: -
CDR3: CSVEGSTDYEQYF

J: TRBJ2-3
V: TRBV6-1
D: TRBD2
CDR3: CATGTTTASGITDTQYF

J: TRBJ2-1
V: TRBV28
D: -
CDR3: CASEGDTKGYNEQFF

J: TRBJ2-3
V: TRBV4-1
D: -
CDR3: CASSQVGEGVEDTQYF

J: TRBJ1-5
V: TRBV28
D: -
CDR3: CASSYQVQPQHF

J: TRBJ2-5
V: TRBV25-1
D: -
CDR3: CASSETEKETQYF

J: TRBJ1-5
V: TRBV20-1
D: -
CDR3: CSARETADQPQHF

J: TRBJ2-3
V: TRBV20-1
D: TRBD2
CDR3: CSANGGAVDTQYF

J: TRBJ1-2
V: TRBV6-1
D: -
CDR3: CASSSRGRGYGYTF

J: TRBJ1-6
V: TRBV20-1
D: TRBD1
CDR3: CSARPDRGGVSSPLHF

J: TRBJ2-1
V: TRBV7-6
D: TRBD2
CDR3: CASSSTQRGEQFF

J: TRBJ2-3
V: TRBV6-1
D: -
CDR3: CASRAAETDTQYF

J: TRBJ2-3
V: TRBV20-1
D: -
CDR3: CSARSLIAGGTDTQYF

J: TRBJ2-1
V: TRBV4-1
D: -
CDR3: CASSQEGAAQTYNEQFF

J: TRBJ2-7
V: TRBV7-9
D: -
CDR3: CASSYANSYEQYF

J: TRBJ2-1
V: TRBV3-1
D: -
CDR3: CASSPSRESAYNEQFF

J: -
V: TRBV2
D: TRBD1
CDR3: CASSYTGVEQYF

J: TRBJ2-6
V: TRBV19
D: -
CDR3: CASRIGANVLTF

J: TRBJ1-4
V: TRBV9
D: -
CDR3: CASSVGLTTNEKLFF

J: TRBJ2-5
V: TRBV5-1
D: TRBD2
CDR3: CASSSWTSGGATETQYF

J: TRBJ1-4
V: TRBV6-1
D: -
CDR3: CASSVQTSEKLFF

J: TRBJ1-6
V: TRBV9
D: TRBD1
CDR3: CASSVFGTGGSPLHF

J: TRBJ2-3
V: TRBV2
D: -
CDR3: CASSGLQSSGPSTDTQYF

J: TRBJ2-1
V: TRBV20-1
D: -
CDR3: CSALQGGREQFF

J: TRBJ1-1
V: TRBV4-1
D: TRBD1
CDR3: CASSQVLSGGLGNTEAFF

J: TRBJ1-4
V: TRBV12-3/TRBV12-4
D: -
CDR3: CASRSRHSEKLFF

J: TRBJ1-1
V: TRBV7-9
D: -
CDR3: CASSSNRELAEAFF